These T cell receptor beta chains were read from a single sample in a study of T-cell memory formation after mild COVID-19. From the 5' RACE reads, TCRdb called clonotypes with MiXCR, one entry per CDR3 protein. The sample lists 45,000 or so distinct CDR3 sequences; over 6.5% were seen once. The sample taken for sequencing was PBMCs or a T cell subset sorted from them (not recorded which). These receptors came from an adult who had mild COVID-19 (a few samples of this study predate the infection). Cell type and time point are not known. CDR3s include the opening cysteine and the closing phenylalanine or tryptophan. The D gene is left open where the match is weak. Not all rows give a size; the values are once, few, many and, for expanded clones, a class.

D gene: TRBD2
clone size: few
V gene: TRBV7-2
J gene: TRBJ2-1
CDR3 protein: CASSLRWGSGRVPGNEQFF
CDR3 DNA: TGTGCCAGCAGCCTACGGTGGGGGAGCGGGAGGGTCCCAGGGAATGAGCAGTTCTTC

D gene: NA
clone size: many
V gene: TRBV10-3
J gene: TRBJ2-7
CDR3 protein: CAISEVNRASYEQYF
CDR3 DNA: TGTGCCATCAGTGAAGTAAACAGGGCGAGCTACGAGCAGTACTTC

D gene: NA
clone size: NA
V gene: TRBV9
J gene: TRBJ2-1
CDR3 protein: CDSSVGPAAFEQFF
CDR3 DNA: TGTGACAGCAGCGTAGGGCCAGCAGCCTTTGAGCAGTTCTTC

D gene: NA
clone size: many
V gene: TRBV5-1
J gene: TRBJ2-1
CDR3 protein: CASSLAPQADNEQFF
CDR3 DNA: TGCGCCAGCAGCTTGGCGCCACAGGCGGACAATGAGCAGTTCTTC

D gene: TRBD2
clone size: few
V gene: TRBV15
J gene: TRBJ2-5
CDR3 protein: CATSRELAGEKETQYF
CDR3 DNA: TGTGCCACCAGCAGAGAACTAGCGGGGGAAAAAGAGACCCAGTACTTC

D gene: NA
clone size: many
V gene: TRBV27
J gene: TRBJ2-5
CDR3 protein: CASSLNRGQETQYF
CDR3 DNA: TGTGCCAGCAGTCTCAATCGCGGACAAGAGACCCAGTACTTC

D gene: NA
clone size: NA
V gene: TRBV5-6
J gene: TRBJ2-5
CDR3 protein: CASSLALALGQETQYF
CDR3 DNA: TGTGCCAGCAGCTTGGCACTAGCACTCGGTCAAGAGACCCAGTACTTC

D gene: TRBD2
clone size: NA
V gene: TRBV6-2/TRBV6-3
J gene: TRBJ2-4
CDR3 protein: CASSYSKTGGIQYF
CDR3 DNA: TGTGCCAGCAGTTACTCGAAGACGGGAGGCATTCAGTACTTC

D gene: NA
clone size: NA
V gene: TRBV2
J gene: TRBJ1-1
CDR3 protein: CASREVAPPLF
CDR3 DNA: TGTGCCAGCAGGGAGGTTGCCCCCCCTTTATTT

D gene: NA
clone size: many
V gene: TRBV29-1
J gene: TRBJ2-1
CDR3 protein: CSVERLNNEQFF
CDR3 DNA: TGCAGCGTTGAGCGACTTAACAATGAGCAGTTCTTC

D gene: TRBD1
clone size: many
V gene: TRBV4-1
J gene: TRBJ2-7
CDR3 protein: CASSQGQGPRYEQYF
CDR3 DNA: TGCGCCAGCAGCCAAGGACAGGGTCCCCGATACGAGCAGTACTTC

D gene: TRBD1
clone size: NA
V gene: TRBV10-3
J gene: TRBJ2-7
CDR3 protein: CATTGGADYEQYF
CDR3 DNA: TGTGCCACTACAGGGGGCGCCGACTACGAGCAGTACTTC

D gene: TRBD1
clone size: many
V gene: TRBV10-3
J gene: TRBJ1-1
CDR3 protein: CATQGVDTEAFF
CDR3 DNA: TGTGCCACCCAGGGGGTTGATACTGAAGCTTTCTTT

D gene: NA
clone size: many
V gene: TRBV7-9
J gene: TRBJ1-1
CDR3 protein: CASSYTEAFF
CDR3 DNA: TGTGCCAGCAGCTACACTGAAGCTTTCTTT

D gene: NA
clone size: many
V gene: TRBV7-6
J gene: TRBJ2-3
CDR3 protein: CATTPTRGRTDTQYF
CDR3 DNA: TGTGCCACCACACCGACCAGGGGCCGCACAGATACGCAGTATTTT

D gene: TRBD2
clone size: many
V gene: TRBV5-1
J gene: TRBJ2-1
CDR3 protein: CASSPSGGASYNEQFF
CDR3 DNA: TGCGCCAGCAGCCCTAGCGGGGGGGCCTCCTACAATGAGCAGTTCTTC

D gene: NA
clone size: many
V gene: TRBV5-1
J gene: TRBJ2-2
CDR3 protein: CASSLNSGASGELFF
CDR3 DNA: TGCGCCAGCAGCTTGAATTCAGGGGCAAGCGGGGAGCTGTTTTTT

D gene: TRBD2
clone size: NA
V gene: TRBV20-1
J gene: TRBJ2-7
CDR3 protein: CSARSGSASYEQYF
CDR3 DNA: TGCAGTGCTAGGAGCGGGAGTGCCTCCTACGAGCAGTACTTC

D gene: NA
clone size: NA
V gene: TRBV4-3
J gene: TRBJ2-6
CDR3 protein: CASSQDWAGANVLTF
CDR3 DNA: TGCGCCAGCAGCCAAGATTGGGCTGGGGCCAACGTCCTGACTTTC

D gene: NA
clone size: many
V gene: TRBV6-6
J gene: TRBJ2-6
CDR3 protein: CASSYTGRGLSGANVLTF
CDR3 DNA: TGTGCCAGCAGTTACACGGGCAGGGGCCTCTCTGGGGCCAACGTCCTGACTTTC

D gene: NA
clone size: NA
V gene: TRBV10-3
J gene: TRBJ1-5
CDR3 protein: CAISTESQPQHF
CDR3 DNA: TGTGCCATCTCGACAGAGAGTCAGCCCCAGCATTTT

D gene: NA
clone size: many
V gene: TRBV7-2
J gene: TRBJ2-2
CDR3 protein: CASSSKNLNTGELFF
CDR3 DNA: TGTGCCAGCAGCTCTAAAAACCTAAACACCGGGGAGCTGTTTTTT

D gene: TRBD2
clone size: few
V gene: TRBV12-3/TRBV12-4
J gene: TRBJ2-2
CDR3 protein: CASSPSRASGGIGELFF
CDR3 DNA: TGTGCCAGCAGTCCCTCAAGGGCTAGCGGGGGGATCGGGGAGCTGTTTTTT

D gene: NA
clone size: many
V gene: TRBV3-1
J gene: TRBJ2-7
CDR3 protein: CASSQAGGTQYF
CDR3 DNA: TGTGCCAGCAGCCAAGCTGGGGGGACACAGTACTTC

D gene: NA
clone size: many
V gene: TRBV24-1
J gene: TRBJ1-5
CDR3 protein: CATSGQGQGNQPQHF
CDR3 DNA: TGTGCCACCAGTGGCCAGGGACAAGGCAATCAGCCCCAGCATTTT

D gene: NA
clone size: many
V gene: TRBV20-1
J gene: TRBJ2-7
CDR3 protein: CSANRDSFYEQYF
CDR3 DNA: TGCAGTGCTAACCGGGACTCCTTCTACGAGCAGTACTTC

D gene: NA
clone size: many
V gene: TRBV18
J gene: TRBJ2-2
CDR3 protein: CASSPNLGGTGELFF
CDR3 DNA: TGTGCCAGCTCACCAAACCTAGGGGGCACCGGGGAGCTGTTTTTT